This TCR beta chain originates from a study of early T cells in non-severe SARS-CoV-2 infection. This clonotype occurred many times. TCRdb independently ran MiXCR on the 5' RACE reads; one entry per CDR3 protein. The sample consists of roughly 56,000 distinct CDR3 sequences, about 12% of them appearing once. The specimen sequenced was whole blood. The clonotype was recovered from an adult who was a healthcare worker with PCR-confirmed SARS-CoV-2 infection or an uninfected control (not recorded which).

The CDR3 coding sequence is TGTGCCAGCAGTGAGGTGGAGGCCCTTCGAAAGACCCAGTACTTC. This codes for CASSEVEALRKTQYF. This chain joins TRBV6-1 and TRBJ2-5, with D perhaps TRBD2 (5 bases). The CDR3 covers 15 residues. Germline CDR1 and CDR2: MNHNS and SASEGT. V was clipped by 3 bases and J by 6 bases, with 17 bases between them.